The 32 T cell receptor beta chains listed next were all sequenced from one sample in a study of T cells after yellow fever vaccination. TCRdb reanalysed the 5' RACE reads using MiXCR and keeps one entry per CDR3 protein. The data hold around 260,000 distinct CDR3 sequences, with 5.2% observed a single time. Specimen: CD4+ T cells sorted from PBMCs, collected on the day of the yellow fever booster vaccination. The receptor set was obtained from a man aged 18 to 30 who received the YFV17D yellow fever vaccine.

The chain combines TRBV29-1 with TRBJ2-3; tentatively, D is TRBD2 (6 bases). V gave up 4 bases and J gave up 1 base, with 9 bases separating them. Germline lookup yields CDR1 SQVTM and CDR2 ANQGSEA. The CDR3 totals 13 residues. CDR3 in DNA: TGCAGCGTTGTGGGGGGAGGCACAGATACGCAGTATTTT. Its translation: CSVVGGGTDTQYF.

CDR3: CATSRDTGAQETQYF. The CDR3 DNA sequence: TGTGCCACCAGCAGAGACACGGGGGCCCAAGAGACCCAGTACTTC. The chain combines TRBV15 with TRBJ2-5; D may be TRBD1 or TRBD2 (6 bases each). The V end was cut by 0 bases, the J end by 1 base, with 9 bases between. Looked up from germline, CDR1 is LNHNV and CDR2 is YYDKDF (reference sequence). CDR3 length equals 15 residues.

This clonotype was picked up a small number of times. This chain links TRBV5-4 with TRBJ1-4; 9 positions agree with TRBD1. After removal of 4 bases from V and 8 bases from J, the junction contained 6 bases not matched to a gene. The CDR3 loop spans 14 amino acids. The V gene's germline CDR1 is SGHNT and CDR2 YYREEE (reference sequence). The CDR3 protein is CASSVGTGYEKLFF. CDR3 coding DNA: TGTGCCAGCAGCGTCGGGACAGGGTACGAAAAACTGTTTTTT.

A few counts support this clonotype. This rearrangement joins TRBV6-2 or TRBV6-3 to TRBJ1-2; TRBD1 aligns across 8 bases. The CDR3 has 15 amino acids. The germline CDR1 and CDR2 sequences are MNHEY and SVGEGT. Trimming at V came to 6 bases and at J to 7 bases, leaving 13 bases not matched to a gene. CDR3 sequence (DNA): TGTGCCAGCAGGTGGACAGGGTACGGGCGTAGTGGCTACACCTTC. It translates to CASRWTGYGRSGYTF.

This clonotype was recorded many times. This chain's CDR3 is CASSLRGPQNIQYF. CDR3 bases: TGTGCCAGCAGCTTACGGGGGCCCCAAAACATTCAGTACTTC. The rearrangement joins TRBV7-9 to TRBJ2-4; the D gene could be TRBD1 or TRBD2 (6 bases each). V lost 2 bases and J lost 5, with 10 bases in between. Looked up from germline, CDR1 is SEHNR and CDR2 is FQNEAQ (reference sequence). There are 14 residues in the CDR3.

The rearrangement uses TRBV7-3 and TRBJ1-5; D not resolved. Looked up from germline, CDR1 is SGHTA and CDR2 is FQGTGA. Trimming cost V 5 bases and J 3 bases, with 8 bases left between them. This CDR3 comprises 13 residues. The CDR3 here is CASSEGNNQPQHF. The CDR3 DNA reads TGTGCCAGCAGCGAGGGCAACAATCAGCCCCAGCATTTT.

This clonotype was counted many times. In nucleotides, the CDR3 is TGCAGCGTGGGGGAACAGGGATCCTATGGCTACACCTTC. It encodes CSVGEQGSYGYTF. The rearrangement joins TRBV29-1 to TRBJ1-2, with D perhaps TRBD1 (6 bases). CDR1 is SQVTM and CDR2 is ANQGSEA in the germline V gene. The V end was cut by 6 bases, the J end by 4 bases, with 15 bases between. The CDR3 is 13 residues long.

This clonotype was counted at least ten times. The CDR3: CASSLGGREYF. CDR3 coding DNA: TGTGCCAGCAGCTTGGGCGGGCGAGAGTACTTC. V is TRBV5-4 and J is TRBJ2-7, with D possibly being TRBD2 (5 bases). Per the germline V gene, CDR1 is SGHNT and CDR2 is YYREEE (reference sequence). The CDR3 extends over 11 amino acids. With 0 bases removed from V and 11 bases from J, the gap between germline ends came to 9 bases.

This clonotype has a count of ten or more. V gene TRBV6-5 combines with J gene TRBJ2-7; 9 positions agree with TRBD1. V was clipped by 0 bases and J by 3 bases; unmatched bases: 3. Germline loops: CDR1 MNHEY, CDR2 SVGAGI. This CDR3 has 15 residues. This CDR3 reads CASSYSGTGIYEQYF. DNA of the CDR3: TGTGCCAGCAGTTACTCTGGGACAGGGATCTACGAGCAGTACTTC.

V gene TRBV11-3 combines with J gene TRBJ2-3; tentatively, D is TRBD2 (6 bases). The germline V gene has CDR1 SGHNT and CDR2 YENEEA. The CDR3 has 14 residues. The V gene lost 1 base and the J gene lost 2 bases, with 7 bases spanning the gap. For the CDR3, the DNA is TGTGCCAGCAGCTTAGGGGGGGACACAGATACGCAGTATTTT. Amino acids: CASSLGGDTDTQYF.

There are many counts of this clonotype. CDR3 nucleotide sequence: TGTGCCAGCAGCCTCCGACAGGGCGGCACTGAAGCTTTCTTT. This encodes CASSLRQGGTEAFF. This chain joins TRBV7-2 and TRBJ1-1; 7 positions agree with TRBD1. This CDR3 comprises 14 residues. V dropped 5 bases and J dropped 4; count of bases not matched to a gene: 7. Germline V gene sequence: CDR1 SGHTA, CDR2 FQGNSA.

The sample holds many counts of this clonotype. J is TRBJ2-3 and V is TRBV28; a possible D gene is TRBD1 (5 bases). The CDR3 consists of 16 residues. Per the germline V gene, CDR1 is MDHEN and CDR2 is SYDVKM. The V end was cut by 6 bases, the J end by 2 bases, with 18 bases between. The CDR3 coding sequence is TGTGCCAGCAGCTTAAGGGGCCGGCCTCCCACAGATACGCAGTATTTT. It encodes CASSLRGRPPTDTQYF.

This clonotype was observed many times. The chain carries TRBV4-1 and TRBJ1-5; no clear D gene. The germline V and J ends were trimmed by 2 bases and 2 bases, with 7 bases remaining between them. Germline-derived CDR1 and CDR2 are MGHRA and YSYEKL. There are 14 residues in the CDR3. CDR3 sequence reads: CASSQNGGNQPQHF. The CDR3 DNA follows: TGCGCCAGCAGCCAAAACGGGGGCAATCAGCCCCAGCATTTT.

Ten or more counts support this clonotype. The chain is built from TRBV30 and TRBJ1-6; D not resolved. V was cut by 3 bases and J by 0 bases, with 3 bases left in between. This CDR3 has 13 residues. CDR1 is GTSNPN, CDR2 SVGIG, per germline (reference sequence). Written as DNA, the CDR3 is TGTGCCTGGAGCAGCTCCTATAATTCACCCCTCCACTTT. It yields the protein CAWSSSYNSPLHF.

The chain links TRBV6-1 to TRBJ2-5; a weak D match, TRBD1 (6 bases). Germline V gives CDR1 MNHNS, CDR2 SASEGT. V lost 8 bases to trimming and J lost 5 bases, with 9 bases between them. The CDR3 spans 11 residues. CDR3 protein: CASWGRETQYF. As DNA, the CDR3 is TGTGCCAGCTGGGGGCGGGAGACCCAGTACTTC.

This clonotype appeared a few times. V usage is TRBV4-3 and J usage is TRBJ2-1; unclear D gene. From germline, CDR1 is LGHNA and CDR2 YSLEER. Trimming pared 3 bases from V and 8 bases from J, leaving 20 bases between. This CDR3 is built from 16 residues. CDR3 in DNA: TGCGCCAGCAGCCAGCTCCTCGGGCCCCTAGGCGATGAGCAGTTCTTC. Its translation: CASSQLLGPLGDEQFF.

This clonotype was seen repeatedly, ten times or more. This chain connects TRBV27 to TRBJ1-1; 9 bases line up with TRBD1. With V trimmed by 6 bases and J by 5 bases, 1 base remained unmatched. Germline loops: CDR1 MNHEY, CDR2 SMNVEV (reference sequence). CDR3 length: 12 residues. In DNA form, the CDR3 reads TGTGCCAGCAGGACAGGGGGGACTGAAGCTTTCTTT. This sequence encodes CASRTGGTEAFF.

This clonotype was found a few times. This rearrangement joins TRBV7-2 to TRBJ2-3, with TRBD2 identical over 8 bases. The germline CDR1 and CDR2 sequences are SGHTA and FQGNSA. V trimming: 4 bases; J trimming: 2 bases; junction bases outside the gene matches: 14. CDR3 size: 18 residues. In DNA, the CDR3 is TGTGCCAGCAGCTCAGCCTTAGCGGGGACCTGGGACACAGATACGCAGTATTTT. This codes for CASSSALAGTWDTDTQYF.

The chain has TRBV5-1 and TRBJ2-7; D might be TRBD2 (5 bases). Germline V gene lookup returns CDR1 SGHRS and CDR2 YFSETQ. Trimming stripped 0 bases from V and 6 bases from J, with 19 bases between. This CDR3 has 16 amino acids. The CDR3 coding sequence is TGCGCCAGCAGCTTGGGGGAACTAGGACCAGGTCGCGAGCAGTACTTC. Protein sequence: CASSLGELGPGREQYF.

In its sample, this clonotype was seen a few times. The chain has TRBV7-2 and TRBJ2-4; 10 nucleotides line up with TRBD1. Germline-derived CDR1 and CDR2 are SGHTA and FQGNSA. V was pared by 1 base and J by 2 bases, with 11 bases of the junction left unmatched. The CDR3 loop spans 19 amino acids. CDR3 residues: CASSLGTGGIWDPKNIQYF. CDR3 DNA: TGTGCCAGCAGCTTAGGGACAGGGGGAATCTGGGATCCCAAAAACATTCAGTACTTC. Together with reference TRBV7-2 and TRBJ2-4, the CDR3 gives the full variable domain: GAGVSQSPSNKVTEKGKDVELRCDPISGHTALYWYRQSLGQGLEFLIYFQGNSAPDKSGLPSDRFSAERTGGSVSTLTIQRTQQEDSAVYLCASSLGTGGIWDPKNIQYFGAGTRLSVL.

This clonotype was picked up many times. The rearrangement joins TRBV12-3 or TRBV12-4 to TRBJ1-2; perhaps TRBD1 as D (5 bases). Trimming cost V 6 bases and J 1 base, with 12 bases left between them. The CDR3 consists of 14 residues. The DNA for the CDR3 is TGTGCCAGCAGCTACACAGGTGGTAACTATGGCTACACCTTC. It yields the protein CASSYTGGNYGYTF.

This chain connects TRBV20-1 to TRBJ2-7; 7 bases agree with TRBD1. The junction had 4 bases not matched to a gene; V was cut back by 5 bases and J by 0 bases. This CDR3 contains 13 residues. Germline V gives CDR1 DFQATT, CDR2 SNEGSKA (reference sequence). The DNA of the CDR3 is TGCAGTGCTTGCAGGGGGAGCTCCTACGAGCAGTACTTC. This codes for CSACRGSSYEQYF.

The genes are TRBV18 and TRBJ1-1; D is uncertain. There are 13 residues in the CDR3. Trimming shortened V by 6 bases and J by 5 bases, and 13 bases separated the two germline ends. CDR1 is KGHSH and CDR2 is LQKENI in the germline V gene. The CDR3 sequence is CASSLRDGTEAFF. As DNA, the CDR3 is TGTGCCAGCTCCTTAAGGGATGGGACTGAAGCTTTCTTT. The whole variable domain, remainder taken from reference TRBV18 and TRBJ1-1, is NAGVMQNPRHLVRRRGQEARLRCSPMKGHSHVYWYRQLPEEGLKFMVYLQKENIIDESGMPKERFSAEFPKEGPSILRIQQVVRGDSAAYFCASSLRDGTEAFFGQGTRLTVV.

This clonotype was seen only a few times. This sequence joins TRBV5-5 and TRBJ2-5; possible D gene TRBD2, 7 bases. The CDR3 runs to 15 residues. V dropped 4 bases and J dropped 5 bases, with 18 bases sitting between them. The germline V gene has CDR1 SGHKS and CDR2 YYEKEE (reference sequence). As DNA, the CDR3 is TGTGCCAGCAGCCCGGGGGGCTCACGCGGGGAGACCCAGTACTTC. It codes for CASSPGGSRGETQYF.

There are many counts of this clonotype. The chain employs TRBV7-8 and TRBJ1-1; D gene uncertain. Trimming removed 2 bases at V and 1 base at J, with 8 bases between. CDR3 length equals 14 residues. Germline CDR1 reads SGHVS; CDR2 reads FQNEAQ. The CDR3 loop is CASSLFSGNTEAFF. CDR3 in DNA: TGTGCCAGCAGCTTATTTAGTGGGAACACTGAAGCTTTCTTT.

The chain combines TRBV20-1 with TRBJ1-2, with 7 nucleotides matching TRBD1. V lost 1 base to trimming and J lost 8 bases; unmatched junction nucleotides: 13. The CDR3 totals 15 residues. Germline V lookup: CDR1 DFQATT, CDR2 SNEGSKA (reference sequence). The CDR3 nucleotides are TGCAGTGCTAGAGCCCAAAGCGGGCAGGGGGTCGGCTACACCTTC. It specifies CSARAQSGQGVGYTF.

The V and J genes are TRBV6-5 and TRBJ1-2; the match to TRBD1 covers 7 bases. CDR1 MNHEY and CDR2 SVGAGI come from the germline V gene. The CDR3 is made up of 16 amino acids. The V and J ends lost 8 bases and 1 base, in that order; junction bases with no gene match: 13. CDR3 sequence: CASRKTPGQINYGYTF. For the CDR3, the DNA is TGTGCCAGCCGAAAGACTCCGGGACAGATTAACTATGGCTACACCTTC.

The chain couples TRBV11-2 to TRBJ2-1; D remains ambiguous. V was clipped by 5 bases and J by 4 bases, with 15 bases between them. CDR3 length: 15 residues. CDR1 SGHAT and CDR2 FQNNGV come from the germline V gene. CDR3 loop: CASSQDRGLYNEQFF. The CDR3 coding sequence is TGTGCCAGCAGCCAGGACCGAGGTCTATACAATGAGCAGTTCTTC.

The CDR3: CASSLWKGSGDQPQHF. The CDR3 nucleotides are TGTGCCAGCAGTTTGTGGAAAGGATCCGGTGATCAGCCCCAGCATTTT. The chain recombines TRBV6-2 or TRBV6-3 with TRBJ1-5; the D is unclear. CDR3 size: 16 residues. Germline CDR1 MNHEY, CDR2 SVGEGT. Trimming removed 4 bases from V and 5 bases from J, with 18 bases in between.

This clonotype was observed many times. The chain has TRBV9 and TRBJ2-4; D may correspond to TRBD1 or TRBD2 (5 bases each). Germline loops: CDR1 SGDLS, CDR2 YYNGEE. Trimming pared 4 bases from V and 8 bases from J, leaving 16 bases between. The CDR3 consists of 14 residues. The CDR3 loop is CASSPTGVGHIQYF. In DNA form, the CDR3 reads TGTGCCAGCAGCCCGACCGGGGTGGGGCACATTCAGTACTTC.

This clonotype has a handful of counts. The rearrangement joins TRBV6-5 to TRBJ2-3, with D unresolved. V lost 2 bases to trimming and J lost 4 bases, with 13 bases between them. The CDR3 loop spans 15 amino acids. Germline CDR1 and CDR2: MNHEY and SVGAGI. The CDR3 loop reads CASSYALAWADTQYF. CDR3 DNA: TGTGCCAGCAGTTACGCGTTAGCTTGGGCAGATACGCAGTATTTT.

This clonotype was seen ten or more times. V and J are TRBV10-3 and TRBJ1-6; D unclear. This CDR3 is 12 amino acids long. V was cut by 2 bases and J by 6 bases, with 2 bases left in between. The germline V gene has CDR1 ENHRY and CDR2 SYGVKD. The CDR3 bases are TGTGCCATCAGTGAGGGTAATTCACCCCTCCACTTT. Its protein is CAISEGNSPLHF.